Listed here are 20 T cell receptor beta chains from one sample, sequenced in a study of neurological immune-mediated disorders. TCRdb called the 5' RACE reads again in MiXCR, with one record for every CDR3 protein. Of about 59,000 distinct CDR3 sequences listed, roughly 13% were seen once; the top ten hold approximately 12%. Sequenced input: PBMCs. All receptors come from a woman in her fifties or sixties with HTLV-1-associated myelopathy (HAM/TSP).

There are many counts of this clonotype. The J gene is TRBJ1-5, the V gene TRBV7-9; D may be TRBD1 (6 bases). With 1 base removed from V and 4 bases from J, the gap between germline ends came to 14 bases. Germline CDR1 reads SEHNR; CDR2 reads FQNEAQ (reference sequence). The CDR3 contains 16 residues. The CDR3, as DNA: TGTGCCAGCAGCTTAGGGGGGAGGGGGGATAATCAGCCCCAGCATTTT. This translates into CASSLGGRGDNQPQHF.

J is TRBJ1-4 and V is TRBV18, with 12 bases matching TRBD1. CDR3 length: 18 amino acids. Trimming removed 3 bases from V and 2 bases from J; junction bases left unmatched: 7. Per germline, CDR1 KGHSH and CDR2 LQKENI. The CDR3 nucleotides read TGTGCCAGCTCACCCTTCCGGGACAGGGGGCTGACTAATGAAAAACTGTTTTTT. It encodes CASSPFRDRGLTNEKLFF.

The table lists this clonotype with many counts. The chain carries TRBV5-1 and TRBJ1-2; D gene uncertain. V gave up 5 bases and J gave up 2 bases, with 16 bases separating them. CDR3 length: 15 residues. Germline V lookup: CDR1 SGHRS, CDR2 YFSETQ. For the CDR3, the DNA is TGCGCCAGCAGTAGTTCCAGCTATTCGAACTATGGCTACACCTTC. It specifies CASSSSSYSNYGYTF.

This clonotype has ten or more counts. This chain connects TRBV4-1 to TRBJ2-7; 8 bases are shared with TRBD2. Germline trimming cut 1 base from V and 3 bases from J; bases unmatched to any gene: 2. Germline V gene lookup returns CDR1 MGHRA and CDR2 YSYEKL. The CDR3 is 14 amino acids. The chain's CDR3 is CASSQVAGNYEQYF. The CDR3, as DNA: TGCGCCAGCAGCCAAGTAGCGGGGAACTACGAGCAGTACTTC.

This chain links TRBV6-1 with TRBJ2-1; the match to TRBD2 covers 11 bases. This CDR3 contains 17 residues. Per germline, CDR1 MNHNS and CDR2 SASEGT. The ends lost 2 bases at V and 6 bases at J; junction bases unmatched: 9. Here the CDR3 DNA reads TGTGCCAGCAGTGAATTTACTAGCGGGAGTACTCGCAATGAGCAGTTCTTC. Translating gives CASSEFTSGSTRNEQFF.

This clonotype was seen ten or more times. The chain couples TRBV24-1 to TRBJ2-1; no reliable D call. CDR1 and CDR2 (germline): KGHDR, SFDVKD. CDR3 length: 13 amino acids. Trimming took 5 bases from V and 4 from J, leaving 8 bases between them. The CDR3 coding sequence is TGTGCCACCAGTGGTGCCGGTTACAATGAGCAGTTCTTC. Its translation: CATSGAGYNEQFF.

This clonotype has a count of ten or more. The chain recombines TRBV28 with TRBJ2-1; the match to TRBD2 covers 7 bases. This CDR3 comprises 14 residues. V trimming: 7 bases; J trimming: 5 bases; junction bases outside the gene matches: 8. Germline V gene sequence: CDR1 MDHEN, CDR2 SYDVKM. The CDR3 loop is CASMGGGSHNEQFF. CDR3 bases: TGTGCCAGCATGGGGGGAGGGAGTCACAATGAGCAGTTCTTC.

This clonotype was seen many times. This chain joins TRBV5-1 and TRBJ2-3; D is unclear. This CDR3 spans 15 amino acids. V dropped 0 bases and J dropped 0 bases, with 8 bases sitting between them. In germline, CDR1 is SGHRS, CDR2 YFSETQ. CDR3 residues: CASSLGRSSTDTQYF. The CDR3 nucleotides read TGCGCCAGCAGCTTGGGACGGTCCAGCACAGATACGCAGTATTTT.

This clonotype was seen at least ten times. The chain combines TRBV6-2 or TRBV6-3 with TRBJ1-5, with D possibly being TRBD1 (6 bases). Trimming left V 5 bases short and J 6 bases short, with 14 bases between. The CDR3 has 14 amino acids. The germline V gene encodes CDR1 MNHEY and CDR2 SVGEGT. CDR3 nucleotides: TGTGCCAGCAGTAAAGGGGGAAAGGGTCAGCCCCAGCATTTT. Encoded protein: CASSKGGKGQPQHF.

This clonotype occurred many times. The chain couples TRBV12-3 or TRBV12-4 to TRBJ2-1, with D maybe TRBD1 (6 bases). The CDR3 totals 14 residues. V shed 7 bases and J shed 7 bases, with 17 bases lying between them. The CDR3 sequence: CASTLQGSKNEQFF. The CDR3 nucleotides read TGTGCCAGCACCCTCCAGGGGTCTAAGAATGAGCAGTTCTTC.

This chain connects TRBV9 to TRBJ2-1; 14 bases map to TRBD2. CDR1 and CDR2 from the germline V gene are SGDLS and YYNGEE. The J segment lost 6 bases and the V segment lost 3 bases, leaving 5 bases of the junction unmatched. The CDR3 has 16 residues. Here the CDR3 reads CASSGKGLAGANEQFF. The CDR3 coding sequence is TGTGCCAGCAGCGGCAAGGGACTAGCGGGGGCCAATGAGCAGTTCTTC.

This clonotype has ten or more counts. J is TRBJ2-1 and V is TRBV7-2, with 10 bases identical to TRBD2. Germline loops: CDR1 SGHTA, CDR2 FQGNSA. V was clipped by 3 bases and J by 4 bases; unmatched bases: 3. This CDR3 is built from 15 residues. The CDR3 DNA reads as TGTGCCAGCAGCTTGCTAGCGGGGGCTTACAATGAGCAGTTCTTC. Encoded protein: CASSLLAGAYNEQFF. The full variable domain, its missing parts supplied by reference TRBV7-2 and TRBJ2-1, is GAGVSQSPSNKVTEKGKDVELRCDPISGHTALYWYRQSLGQGLEFLIYFQGNSAPDKSGLPSDRFSAERTGGSVSTLTIQRTQQEDSAVYLCASSLLAGAYNEQFFGPGTRLTVL.

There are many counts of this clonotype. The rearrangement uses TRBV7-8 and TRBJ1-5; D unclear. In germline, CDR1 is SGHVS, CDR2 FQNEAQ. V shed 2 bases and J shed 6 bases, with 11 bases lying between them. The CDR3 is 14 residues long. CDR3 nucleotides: TGTGCCAGCAGCTTATCAGGATTAGGTCAGCCCCAGCATTTT. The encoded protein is CASSLSGLGQPQHF.

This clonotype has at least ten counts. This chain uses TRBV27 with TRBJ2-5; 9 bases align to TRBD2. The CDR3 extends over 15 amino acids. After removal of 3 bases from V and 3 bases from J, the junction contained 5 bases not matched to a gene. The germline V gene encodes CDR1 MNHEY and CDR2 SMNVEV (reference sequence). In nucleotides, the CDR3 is TGTGCCAGCAGTTTCGCTAGCGGGGTTAAAGAGACCCAGTACTTC. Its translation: CASSFASGVKETQYF.

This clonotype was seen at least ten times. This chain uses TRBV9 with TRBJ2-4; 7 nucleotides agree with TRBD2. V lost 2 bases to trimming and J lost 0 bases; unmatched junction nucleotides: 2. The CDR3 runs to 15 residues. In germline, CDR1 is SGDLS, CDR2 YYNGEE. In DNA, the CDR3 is TGTGCCAGCAGCGTCGCTAGCGGAGCCAAAAACATTCAGTACTTC. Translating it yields CASSVASGAKNIQYF.

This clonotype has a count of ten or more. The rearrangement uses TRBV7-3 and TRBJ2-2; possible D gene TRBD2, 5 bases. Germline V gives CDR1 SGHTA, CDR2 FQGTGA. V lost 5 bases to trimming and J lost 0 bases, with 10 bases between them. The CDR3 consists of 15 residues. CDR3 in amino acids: CASSATGTNTGELFF. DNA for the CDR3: TGTGCCAGCAGCGCCACCGGGACGAACACCGGGGAGCTGTTTTTT. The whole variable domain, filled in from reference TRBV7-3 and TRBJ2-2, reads GAGVSQTPSNKVTEKGKYVELRCDPISGHTALYWYRQSLGQGPEFLIYFQGTGAADDSGLPNDRFFAVRPEGSVSTLKIQRTERGDSAVYLCASSATGTNTGELFFGEGSRLTVL.

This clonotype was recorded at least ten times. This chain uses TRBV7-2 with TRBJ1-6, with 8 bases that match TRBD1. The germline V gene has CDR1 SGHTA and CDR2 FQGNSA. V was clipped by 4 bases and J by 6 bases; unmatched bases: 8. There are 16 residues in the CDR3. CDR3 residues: CASSYLGQGSNSPLHF. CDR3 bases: TGTGCCAGCAGCTACCTCGGACAGGGTAGTAATTCACCCCTCCACTTT.

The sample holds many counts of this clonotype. CDR3 sequence (DNA): TGTGCCAGCAGGGGGACTAGCGGGAGGAACGAGTCCCCCTACAATGAGCAGTTCTTC. It codes for CASRGTSGRNESPYNEQFF. This sequence joins TRBV2 and TRBJ2-1; 15 nucleotides agree with TRBD2. Trimming at V came to 6 bases and at J to 2 bases, leaving 11 bases not matched to a gene. The CDR3 has 19 amino acids. CDR1 is SNHLY and CDR2 is FYNNEI in the germline V gene.

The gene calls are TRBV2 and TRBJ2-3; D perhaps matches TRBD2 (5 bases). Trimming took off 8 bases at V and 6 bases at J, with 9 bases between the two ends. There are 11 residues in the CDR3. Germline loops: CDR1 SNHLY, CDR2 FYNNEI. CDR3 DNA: TGTGCCAGCGGAGGAGTGGATACGCAGTATTTT. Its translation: CASGGVDTQYF.

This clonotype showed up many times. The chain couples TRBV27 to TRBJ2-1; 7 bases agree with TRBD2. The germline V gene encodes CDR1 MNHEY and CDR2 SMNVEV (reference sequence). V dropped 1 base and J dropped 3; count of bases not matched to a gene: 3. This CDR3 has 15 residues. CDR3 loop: CASSLLGGSYNEQFF. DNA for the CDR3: TGTGCCAGCAGTTTATTGGGCGGGAGCTACAATGAGCAGTTCTTC.